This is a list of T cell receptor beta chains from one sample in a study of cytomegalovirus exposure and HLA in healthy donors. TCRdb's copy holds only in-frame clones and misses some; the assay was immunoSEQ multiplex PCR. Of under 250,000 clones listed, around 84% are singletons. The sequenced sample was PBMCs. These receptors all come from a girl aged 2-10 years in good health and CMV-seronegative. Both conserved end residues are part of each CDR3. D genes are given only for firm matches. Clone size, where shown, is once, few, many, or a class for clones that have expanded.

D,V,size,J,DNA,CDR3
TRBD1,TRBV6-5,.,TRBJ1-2,TGTGCCAGCAGTCCCCCGGGACAGAGGAACTATGGCTACACCTTC,CASSPPGQRNYGYTF
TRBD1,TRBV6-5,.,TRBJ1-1,TGTGCCAGCAGGGCGGACAGGGGGAACACTGAAGCTTTCTTT,CASRADRGNTEAFF
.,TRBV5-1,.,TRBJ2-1,TGCGCCAGCAGCTCCGACTATCGTGGTGAGCAGTTCTTC,CASSSDYRGEQFF
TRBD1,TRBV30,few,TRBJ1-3,TGTGCCTGGGCACATCCGGGACAGGGCTTTGACACCATATATTTT,CAWAHPGQGFDTIYF
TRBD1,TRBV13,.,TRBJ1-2,TGTGCCAGCAGCTTCGAAGACAGGGGGTATGGCTACACCTTC,CASSFEDRGYGYTF
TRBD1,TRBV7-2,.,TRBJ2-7,TGTGCCAGCAGGGGACAGGGGAGCTACGAGCAGTACTTC,CASRGQGSYEQYF
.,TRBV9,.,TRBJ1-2,TGTGCCAGCAGCGGCCGGGACTTGTTGGGCTACACCTTC,CASSGRDLLGYTF
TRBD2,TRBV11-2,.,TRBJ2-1,TGTGCCAGCAGCCTTATCCCGGGACTAGCGGGAGAAGAGCAGTTCTTC,CASSLIPGLAGEEQFF
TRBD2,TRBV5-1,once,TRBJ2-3,TGCGCCAGCAGCGCAACTAGCGGGGGGGCCGGGGCGCAGTATTTT,CASSATSGGAGAQYF
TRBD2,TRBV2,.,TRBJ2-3,TGTGCCAGCAGTGATGCCATACCGGGACTAGCGGGAATAGGCAGGGATACGCAGTATTTT,CASSDAIPGLAGIGRDTQYF
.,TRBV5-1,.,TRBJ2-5,TGCGCCCACAAGAACGGGCTAGCGCGAGAAGAGACCCAGTACTTC,CAHKNGLAREETQYF
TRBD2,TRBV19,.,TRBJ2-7,TGTGCCAGTAGTATAGTACTAGCGCGGAACTACGAGCAGTACTTC,CASSIVLARNYEQYF
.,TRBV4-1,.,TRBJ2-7,TGCGCCAGCAGCCAAGATGGGGGGTACGAGCAGTACTTC,CASSQDGGYEQYF
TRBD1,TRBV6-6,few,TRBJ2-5,TGTGCCAGCAGTTACGGGACAGGGCGAACAAAGACCCAGTACTTC,CASSYGTGRTKTQYF
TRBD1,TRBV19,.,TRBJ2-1,TGTGCCAGTAGTATTGGGACAGGGACCTACAATGAGCAGTTCTTC,CASSIGTGTYNEQFF
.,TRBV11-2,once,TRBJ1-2,TGTGCCAGCAGCTTAGGGGAGGCTTACTATGGCTACACCTTC,CASSLGEAYYGYTF
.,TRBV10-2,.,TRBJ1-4,TGCGCCAGCAGTGGAGGTCCCCCGAGGGTGGGTGAAAAACTGTTTTTT,CASSGGPPRVGEKLFF
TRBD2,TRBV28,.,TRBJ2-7,TGTGCCAGCAGTTTAATAGCGGGAGGGAACGAGCAGTACTTC,CASSLIAGGNEQYF
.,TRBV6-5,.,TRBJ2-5,TGTGCCAGCAGTTACTCGTTCTACCAAGAGACCCAGTACTTC,CASSYSFYQETQYF
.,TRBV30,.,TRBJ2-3,TGTGCCTGGAGTTCAGGGGCAGGCACAGATACGCAGTATTTT,CAWSSGAGTDTQYF
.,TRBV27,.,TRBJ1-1,TGTGCCAGCAGCCACCGAGGCGGGGGCTGGGGCACTGAAGCTTTCTTT,CASSHRGGGWGTEAFF
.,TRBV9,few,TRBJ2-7,TGTGCCAGCAGCGTAGCTCTGGACTCGAGAAACGAGCAGTACTTC,CASSVALDSRNEQYF
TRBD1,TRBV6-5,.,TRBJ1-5,TGTGCCAGCAGTTTGACAGGGGGCAATCAGCCCCAGCATTTT,CASSLTGGNQPQHF
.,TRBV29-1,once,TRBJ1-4,TGCAGCGTTCTGAAAACAGGAAGATTCGAAAAACTGTTTTTT,CSVLKTGRFEKLFF
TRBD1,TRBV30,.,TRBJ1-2,TGTGCCTGGAGTGGTGTAGGACAGGTGACTTATGGCTACACCTTC,CAWSGVGQVTYGYTF
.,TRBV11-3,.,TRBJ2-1,TGTGCCAGCAGCACCGGGACTCAGTCCTACAATGAGCAGTTCTTC,CASSTGTQSYNEQFF
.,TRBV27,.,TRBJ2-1,TGTGCCAGCAGTTCCTGGATAAAGACAGTGCGGCATGAGCAGTTCTTC,CASSSWIKTVRHEQFF
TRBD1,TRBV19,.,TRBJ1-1,TGTGCCAGTAGTTTCCTCGACAGGGTGGGGGAAGCTTTCTTT,CASSFLDRVGEAFF
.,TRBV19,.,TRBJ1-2,TGTGCCAGTAGTATTACACTACTCTATGGCTACACCTTC,CASSITLLYGYTF
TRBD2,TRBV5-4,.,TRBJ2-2,TGTGCCAGCAGCTTGGGGACTAGCGGGGGGGCGAACACCGGGGAGCTGTTTTTT,CASSLGTSGGANTGELFF
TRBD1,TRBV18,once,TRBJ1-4,TGTGCCAGCTCACCCCGACAGGGGGCGGGTGAAAAACTGTTTTTT,CASSPRQGAGEKLFF
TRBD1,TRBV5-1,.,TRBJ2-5,TGCGCCAGCAGCGACGGCTCACCGACAGGGATAGGAGAGACCCAGTACTTC,CASSDGSPTGIGETQYF
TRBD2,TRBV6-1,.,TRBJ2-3,TGTGCCAGCAGTGAGTTTAGCGGGAACCCCACAGATACGCAGTATTTT,CASSEFSGNPTDTQYF
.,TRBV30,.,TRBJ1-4,TGTGCCTGGAGTGGGGGACTGTTTAATGAAAAACTGTTTTTT,CAWSGGLFNEKLFF
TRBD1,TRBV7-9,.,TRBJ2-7,TGTGCCAGCAGCTTAGTGGGACAGGGCTACGAGCAGTACTTC,CASSLVGQGYEQYF
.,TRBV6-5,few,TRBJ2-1,TGTGCCAGCAGTTTTGGGAGGAGCTCCTACAATGAGCAGTTCTTC,CASSFGRSSYNEQFF
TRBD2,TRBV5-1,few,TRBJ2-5,TGCGCCAGCAGCTTGGGGACTAGCGGGGGGAAAGAGACCCAGTACTTC,CASSLGTSGGKETQYF
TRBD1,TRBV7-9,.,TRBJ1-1,TGTGCCAGCAGCCTGGGGACAGGGCCGCCCACTGAAGCTTTCTTT,CASSLGTGPPTEAFF
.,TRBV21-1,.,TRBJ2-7,TGTGCCAGGGAAGCGGGGGACAGGGGGACGAGCGAGCAGTACTTC,CAREAGDRGTSEQYF
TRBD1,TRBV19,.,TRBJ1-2,TGTGCCAGTAGTATTCCCGGACAGGGGGACTATGGCTACACCTTC,CASSIPGQGDYGYTF
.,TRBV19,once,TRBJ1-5,TGTGCCAGTGATACAGGCTATAGCAATCAGCCCCAGCATTTT,CASDTGYSNQPQHF
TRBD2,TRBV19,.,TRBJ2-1,TGTGCCAGTAGTATGGGGGCTAGCGGGACAATTGAGCAGTTCTTC,CASSMGASGTIEQFF
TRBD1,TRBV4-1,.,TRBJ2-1,TGCGCCAGCAGCCAGCTGGACAGGGCTGACTACAATGAGCAGTTCTTC,CASSQLDRADYNEQFF
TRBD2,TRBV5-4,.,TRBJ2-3,TGTGCCAGCCGCGGGACTAGCGGAAGAGATACGCAGTATTTT,CASRGTSGRDTQYF
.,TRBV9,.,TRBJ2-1,TGTGCCAGCAGCGTACCGCGGGCGAGCTCCTACAATGAGCAGTTCTTC,CASSVPRASSYNEQFF
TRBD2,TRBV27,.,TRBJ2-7,TGTGCCAGCAGTTTAGCTAGCGGGGGACTCGGCTACGAGCAGTACTTC,CASSLASGGLGYEQYF
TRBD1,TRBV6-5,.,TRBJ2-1,TGTGCCACTCGCCGGGACAGGGGTTACAATGAGCAGTTCTTC,CATRRDRGYNEQFF
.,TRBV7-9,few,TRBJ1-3,TGTGCCAGCAGCTTATCCTCAGGGGTGAACACCATATATTTT,CASSLSSGVNTIYF
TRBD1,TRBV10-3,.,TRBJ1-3,TGTGCCATCAGGGGGGACAGGGCGAACACCATATATTTT,CAIRGDRANTIYF
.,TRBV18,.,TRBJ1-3,TGTGCCAGCTCACCATATTCCGGACAGCCGATAAACACCATATATTTT,CASSPYSGQPINTIYF
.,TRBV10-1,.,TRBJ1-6,TGCGCCAGCAGTAAGACTACAGGGTTGGATTCACCCCTCCACTTT,CASSKTTGLDSPLHF
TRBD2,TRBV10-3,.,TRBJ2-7,TGTGCCATCAGTGAGAGTCGGGAGGGCTACGAGCAGTACTTC,CAISESREGYEQYF
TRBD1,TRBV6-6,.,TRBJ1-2,TGTGCCAGCAGTTACCCGGACAGGAACTATGGCTACACCTTC,CASSYPDRNYGYTF
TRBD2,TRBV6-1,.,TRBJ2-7,TGTGCCAGCACCTTCCTAGGACTAGCCTACGAGCAGTACTTC,CASTFLGLAYEQYF
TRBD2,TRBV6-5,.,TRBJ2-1,TGTGCCAGCAGAGCGGGAAGCTCCTACAATGAGCAGTTCTTC,CASRAGSSYNEQFF
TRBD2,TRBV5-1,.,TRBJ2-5,TGCGCCAGCAGCTCAGCGGGGGGGCTGGAGACCCAGTACTTC,CASSSAGGLETQYF
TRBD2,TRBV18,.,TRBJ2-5,TGTGCCAGCTCACCTCGGGGAGGGCAAGAGACCCAGTACTTC,CASSPRGGQETQYF
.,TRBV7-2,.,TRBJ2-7,TGTGCCAGCAGCTTAGCGCCCAGGGGATGGGTGAGAGCACGCAAGCAGTACTTC,CASSLAPRGWVRARKQYF
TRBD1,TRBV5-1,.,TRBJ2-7,TGCGCCAGCAGGGGTGGGACAGCCTCCTACGAGCAGTACTTC,CASRGGTASYEQYF